The present entry profiles one TCR beta chain with its context. This specimen comes from a study of blood T cell repertoires in COVID-19. The data were produced by immunoSEQ multiplex PCR, yet TCRdb's version contains in-frame clones alone and is incomplete. The table records tens of thousands of clones, about nine tenths of them present only once. In germline, CDR1 is SNHLY, CDR2 FYNNEI. V lost 6 bases and J lost 1, with 13 bases in between. There are 16 residues in the CDR3. The sequence was collected from a woman of 80 years or more with active or convalescent COVID-19. The J gene is TRBJ2-6, the V gene TRBV2; D may be TRBD1 (6 bases). The sequenced sample consisted of peripheral blood. The CDR3 nucleotides read TGTGCCAGCAGAATGTATCAGGGGTCTGGGGCCAACGTCCTGACTTTC. It specifies CASRMYQGSGANVLTF.